This T cell receptor beta chain is drawn from a study of OX40 agonist ivuxolimab in advanced cancers. Across the whole study: People who had prior anti-PD-1, anti-PD-L1 or anti-CTLA-4 therapy could take part, and roughly 40% had some. Partial responses were seen in three patients, one with hepatocellular carcinoma and two with cutaneous melanoma. General study results and limits: Clonal expansion by week 6 occurred in CD4+ and CD8+ blood T cells (at 0.1 to 3.0 mg/kg). Low normalized T-cell clonal expansion also characterized some of the nonresponders.

Of note for this clone: The antigen is unknown.

The CDR3 is 16 amino acids. Trimming shortened V by 4 bases and J by 8 bases, and 23 bases separated the two germline ends. Germline V gene data show CDR1 as SGHVS and CDR2 as FNYEAQ. TCRdb keeps only in-frame clones here, not all; method: immunoSEQ multiplex PCR. The top ten hold approximately 3.5% of the sample, which has tens of thousands of clones, approximately 88% seen once. This receptor was identified in an adult with an advanced solid tumor such as melanoma, head and neck, liver or kidney cancer. The chain employs TRBV7-6 and TRBJ1-2, with D perhaps TRBD1 (5 bases). The sequenced sample was CD4+ or CD8+ T cells sorted from blood, obtained in a trial of the OX40 agonist ivuxolimab. Here the CDR3 reads CASSSIPRDAPLGYTF. The CDR3 nucleotides are TGTGCCAGCAGCTCAATACCCCGGGACGCCCCCCTGGGCTACACCTTC. The whole variable domain, filled in from reference TRBV7-6 and TRBJ1-2, reads GAGVSQSPRYKVTKRGQDVALRCDPISGHVSLYWYRQALGQGPEFLTYFNYEAQQDKSGLPNDRFSAERPEGSISTLTIQRTEQRDSAMYRCASSSIPRDAPLGYTFGSGTRLTVV.